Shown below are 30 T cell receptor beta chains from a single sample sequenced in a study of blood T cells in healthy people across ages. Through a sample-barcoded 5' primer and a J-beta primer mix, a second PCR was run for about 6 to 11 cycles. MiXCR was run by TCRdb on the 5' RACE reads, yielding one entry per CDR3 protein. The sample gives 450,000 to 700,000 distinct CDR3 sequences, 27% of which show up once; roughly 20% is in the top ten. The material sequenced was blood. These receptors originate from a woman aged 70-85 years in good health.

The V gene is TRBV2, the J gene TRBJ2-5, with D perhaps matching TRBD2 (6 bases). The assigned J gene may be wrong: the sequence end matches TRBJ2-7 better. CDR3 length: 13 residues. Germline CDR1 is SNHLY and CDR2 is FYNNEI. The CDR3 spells CATSDYLAYEQYF. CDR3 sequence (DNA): TGTGCCACCTCGGACTACCTAGCCTACGAGCAGTACTTC.

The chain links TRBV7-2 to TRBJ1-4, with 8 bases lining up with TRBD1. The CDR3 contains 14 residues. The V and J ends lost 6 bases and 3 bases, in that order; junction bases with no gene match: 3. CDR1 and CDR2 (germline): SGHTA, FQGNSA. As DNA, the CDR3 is TGTGCCAGCAGTTTGGACAGGGCTAATGAAAAACTGTTTTTT. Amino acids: CASSLDRANEKLFF. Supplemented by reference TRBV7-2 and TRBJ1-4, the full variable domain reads GAGVSQSPSNKVTEKGKDVELRCDPISGHTALYWYRQSLGQGLEFLIYFQGNSAPDKSGLPSDRFSAERTGGSVSTLTIQRTQQEDSAVYLCASSLDRANEKLFFGSGTQLSVL.

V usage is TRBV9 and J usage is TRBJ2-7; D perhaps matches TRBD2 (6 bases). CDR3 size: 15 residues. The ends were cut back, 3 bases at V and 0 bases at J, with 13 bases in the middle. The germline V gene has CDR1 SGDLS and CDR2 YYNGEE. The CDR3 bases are TGTGCCAGCAGCGCGGGGGACGGTGTCTCCTACGAGCAGTACTTC. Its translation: CASSAGDGVSYEQYF.

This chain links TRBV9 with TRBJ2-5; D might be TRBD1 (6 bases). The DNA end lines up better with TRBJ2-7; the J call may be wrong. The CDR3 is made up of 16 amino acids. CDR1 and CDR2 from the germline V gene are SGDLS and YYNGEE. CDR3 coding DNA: TGTGCCAGCAGCGTAGAGGGCAGGGGTTTTGGCGACGAGCAGTACTTC. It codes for CASSVEGRGFGDEQYF.

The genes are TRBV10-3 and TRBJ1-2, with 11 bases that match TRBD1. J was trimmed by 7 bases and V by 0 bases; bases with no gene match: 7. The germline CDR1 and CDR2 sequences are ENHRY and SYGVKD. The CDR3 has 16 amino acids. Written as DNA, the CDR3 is TGTGCCATCAGTGAGTCGGATGGACAGGGGGCAGGTGGCTACACCTTC. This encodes CAISESDGQGAGGYTF.

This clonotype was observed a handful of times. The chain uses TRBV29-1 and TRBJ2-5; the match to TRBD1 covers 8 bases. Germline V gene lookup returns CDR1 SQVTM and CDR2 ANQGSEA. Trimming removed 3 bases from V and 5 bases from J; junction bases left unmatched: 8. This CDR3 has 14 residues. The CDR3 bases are TGCAGCGTTGACGGGACAGGACGCCCGGAGACCCAGTACTTC. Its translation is CSVDGTGRPETQYF.

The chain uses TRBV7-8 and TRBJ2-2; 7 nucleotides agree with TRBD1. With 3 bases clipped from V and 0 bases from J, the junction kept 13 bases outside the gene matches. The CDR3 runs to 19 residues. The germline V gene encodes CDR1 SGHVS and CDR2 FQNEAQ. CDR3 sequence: CASSFRIRIQGPNTGELFF. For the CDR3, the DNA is TGTGCCAGCAGCTTCCGAATACGAATACAGGGGCCGAACACCGGGGAGCTGTTTTTT.

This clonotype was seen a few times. Here the CDR3 DNA reads TGTGCCAGCAGCTTAGGAGGGTGGGGACAGGGGGCTCAAGAGACCCAGTACTTC. Amino acids: CASSLGGWGQGAQETQYF. J is TRBJ2-5 and V is TRBV7-2; TRBD1 agrees at 12 bases. J was trimmed by 2 bases and V by 1 base; bases with no gene match: 8. The CDR3 has 18 residues. Germline loops: CDR1 SGHTA, CDR2 FQGNSA.

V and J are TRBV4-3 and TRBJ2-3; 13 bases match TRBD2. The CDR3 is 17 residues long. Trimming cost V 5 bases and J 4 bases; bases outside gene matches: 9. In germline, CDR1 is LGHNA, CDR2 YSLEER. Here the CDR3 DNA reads TGCGCCAGCAGCACGGGACTAGCGGGGCGTAGCGCAGATACGCAGTATTTT. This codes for CASSTGLAGRSADTQYF.

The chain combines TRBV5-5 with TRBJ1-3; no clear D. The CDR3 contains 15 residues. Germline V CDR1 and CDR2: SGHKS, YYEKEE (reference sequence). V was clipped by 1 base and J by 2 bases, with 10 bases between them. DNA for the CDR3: TGTGCCAGCAGCTTGTCGGCGTATACTGGAAACACCATATATTTT. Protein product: CASSLSAYTGNTIYF.

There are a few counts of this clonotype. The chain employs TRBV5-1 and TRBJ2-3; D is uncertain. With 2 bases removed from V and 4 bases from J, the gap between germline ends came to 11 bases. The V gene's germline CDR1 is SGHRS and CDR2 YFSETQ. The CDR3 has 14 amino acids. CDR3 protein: CASSLSGVPDTQYF. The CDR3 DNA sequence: TGCGCCAGCAGCTTATCCGGCGTACCAGATACGCAGTATTTT.

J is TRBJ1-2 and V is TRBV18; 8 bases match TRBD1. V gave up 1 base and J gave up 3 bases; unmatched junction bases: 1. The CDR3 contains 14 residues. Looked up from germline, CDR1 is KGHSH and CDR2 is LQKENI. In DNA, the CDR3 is TGTGCCAGCTCACCACAGGGACAGGACTATGGCTACACCTTC. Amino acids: CASSPQGQDYGYTF.

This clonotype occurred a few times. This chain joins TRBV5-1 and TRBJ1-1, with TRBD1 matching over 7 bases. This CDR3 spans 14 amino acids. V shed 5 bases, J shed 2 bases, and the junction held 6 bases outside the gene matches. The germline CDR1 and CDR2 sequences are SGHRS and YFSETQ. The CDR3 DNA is TGCGCCAGCAGATCGACAGGGAGTAACACTGAAGCTTTCTTT. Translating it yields CASRSTGSNTEAFF.

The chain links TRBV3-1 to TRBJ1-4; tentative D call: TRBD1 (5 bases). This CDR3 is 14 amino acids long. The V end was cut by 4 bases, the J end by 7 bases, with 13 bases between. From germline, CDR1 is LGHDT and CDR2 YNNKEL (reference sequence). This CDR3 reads CASSRGQGAEKLFF. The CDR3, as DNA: TGTGCCAGCAGCCGGGGTCAGGGTGCTGAAAAACTGTTTTTT.

CDR3 in DNA: TGTGCCATCAGTGAAGCCCCACGACGGGGGCAGTACTTC. Its translation is CAISEAPRRGQYF. This rearrangement joins TRBV10-3 to TRBJ2-7; perhaps TRBD2 as D (5 bases). The germline gives CDR1 ENHRY, CDR2 SYGVKD. The CDR3 consists of 13 residues. V was clipped by 3 bases and J by 9 bases, with 15 bases between them.

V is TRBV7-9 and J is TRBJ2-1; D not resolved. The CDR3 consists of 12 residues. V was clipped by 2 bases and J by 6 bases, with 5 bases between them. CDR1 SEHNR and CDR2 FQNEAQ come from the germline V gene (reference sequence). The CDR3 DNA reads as TGTGCCAGCAGCTTAATGACCAATGAGCAGTTCTTC. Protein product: CASSLMTNEQFF.

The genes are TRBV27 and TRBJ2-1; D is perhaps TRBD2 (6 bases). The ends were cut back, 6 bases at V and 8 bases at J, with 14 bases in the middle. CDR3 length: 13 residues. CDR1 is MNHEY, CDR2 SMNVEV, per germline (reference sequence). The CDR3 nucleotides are TGTGCCAGCAGAGTGGGGGGTGGAGATGAGCAGTTCTTC. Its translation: CASRVGGGDEQFF.

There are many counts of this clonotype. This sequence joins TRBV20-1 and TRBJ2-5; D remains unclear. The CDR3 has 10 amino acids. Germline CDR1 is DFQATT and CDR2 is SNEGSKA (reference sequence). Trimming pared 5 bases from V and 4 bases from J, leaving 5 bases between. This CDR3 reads CSARLETQYF. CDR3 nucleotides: TGCAGTGCTCGACTAGAGACCCAGTACTTC.

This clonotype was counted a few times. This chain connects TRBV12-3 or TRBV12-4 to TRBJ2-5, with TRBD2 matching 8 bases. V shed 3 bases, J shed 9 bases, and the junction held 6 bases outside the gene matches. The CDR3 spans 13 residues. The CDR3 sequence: CASSFPGREAQYF. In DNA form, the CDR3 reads TGTGCCAGCAGTTTCCCCGGGAGGGAAGCCCAGTACTTC.

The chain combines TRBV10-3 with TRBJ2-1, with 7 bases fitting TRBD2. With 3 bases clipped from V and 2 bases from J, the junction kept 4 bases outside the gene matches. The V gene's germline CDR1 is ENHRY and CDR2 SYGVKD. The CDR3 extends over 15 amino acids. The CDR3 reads CAISEEGLPYNEQFF. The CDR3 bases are TGTGCCATCAGTGAAGAGGGACTACCCTACAATGAGCAGTTCTTC.

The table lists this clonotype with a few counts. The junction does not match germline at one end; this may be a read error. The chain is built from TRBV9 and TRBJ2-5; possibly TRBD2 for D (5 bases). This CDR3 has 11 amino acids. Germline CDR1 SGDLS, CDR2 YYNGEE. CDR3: CASGKEEAQYF. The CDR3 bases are TGTGCCTCCGGGAAGGAAGAGGCCCAGTACTTC.

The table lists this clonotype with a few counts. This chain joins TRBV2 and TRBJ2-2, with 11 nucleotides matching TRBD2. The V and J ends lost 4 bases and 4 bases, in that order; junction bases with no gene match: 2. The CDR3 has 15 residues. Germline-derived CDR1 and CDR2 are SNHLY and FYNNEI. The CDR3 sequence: CASSVAGGATGELFF. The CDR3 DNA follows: TGTGCCAGCAGTGTAGCGGGGGGGGCCACCGGGGAGCTGTTTTTT.

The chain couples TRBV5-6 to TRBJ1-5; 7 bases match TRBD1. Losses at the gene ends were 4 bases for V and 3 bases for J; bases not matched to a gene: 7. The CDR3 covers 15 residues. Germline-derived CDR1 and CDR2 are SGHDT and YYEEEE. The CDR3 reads CASSILGTVNQPQHF. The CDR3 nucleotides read TGTGCCAGCAGCATTCTTGGGACAGTCAATCAGCCCCAGCATTTT.

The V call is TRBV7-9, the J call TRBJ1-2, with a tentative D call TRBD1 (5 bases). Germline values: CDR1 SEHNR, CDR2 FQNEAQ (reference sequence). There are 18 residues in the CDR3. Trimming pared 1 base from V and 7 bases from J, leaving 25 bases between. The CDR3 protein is CASSLGRRGAQIGCGYTF. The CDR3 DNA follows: TGTGCCAGCAGCTTAGGACGAAGGGGCGCCCAGATAGGTTGTGGCTACACCTTC. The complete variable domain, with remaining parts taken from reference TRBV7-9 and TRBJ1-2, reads DTGVSQNPRHKITKRGQNVTFRCDPISEHNRLYWYRQTLGQGPEFLTYFQNEAQLEKSRLLSDRFSAERPKGSFSTLEIQRTEQGDSAMYLCASSLGRRGAQIGCGYTFGSGTRLTVV.

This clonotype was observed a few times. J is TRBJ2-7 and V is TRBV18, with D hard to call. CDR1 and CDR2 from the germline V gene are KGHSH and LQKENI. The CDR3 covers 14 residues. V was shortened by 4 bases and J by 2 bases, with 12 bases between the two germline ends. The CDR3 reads CASSLTHGPYEQYF. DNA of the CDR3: TGTGCCAGCTCACTAACCCACGGCCCCTACGAGCAGTACTTC.

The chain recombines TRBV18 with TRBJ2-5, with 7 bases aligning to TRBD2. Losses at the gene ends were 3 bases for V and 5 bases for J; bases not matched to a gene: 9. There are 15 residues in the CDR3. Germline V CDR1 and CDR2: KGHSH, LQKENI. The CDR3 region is CASSPSVGGSETQYF. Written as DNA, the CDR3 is TGTGCCAGCTCACCCTCGGTCGGGGGGTCGGAGACCCAGTACTTC.

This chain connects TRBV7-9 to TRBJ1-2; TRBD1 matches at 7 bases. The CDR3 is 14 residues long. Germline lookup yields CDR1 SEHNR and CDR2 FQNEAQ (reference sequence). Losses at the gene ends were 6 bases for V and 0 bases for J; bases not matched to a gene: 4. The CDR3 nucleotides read TGTGCCAGCAGGTTCGGGACAGCTAACTATGGCTACACCTTC. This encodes CASRFGTANYGYTF.

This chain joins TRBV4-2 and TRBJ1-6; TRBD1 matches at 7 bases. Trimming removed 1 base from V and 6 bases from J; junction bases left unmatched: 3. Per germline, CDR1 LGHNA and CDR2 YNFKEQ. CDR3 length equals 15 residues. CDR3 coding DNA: TGTGCCAGCAGCCAAGGGGGACAGTTTAATTCACCCCTCCACTTT. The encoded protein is CASSQGGQFNSPLHF.

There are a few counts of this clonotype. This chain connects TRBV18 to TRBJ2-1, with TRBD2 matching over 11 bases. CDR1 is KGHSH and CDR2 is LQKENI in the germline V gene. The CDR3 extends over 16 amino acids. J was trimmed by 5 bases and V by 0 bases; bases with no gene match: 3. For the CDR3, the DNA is TGTGCCAGCTCACCACCGAGACTAGCGGGGAACAATGAGCAGTTCTTC. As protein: CASSPPRLAGNNEQFF.

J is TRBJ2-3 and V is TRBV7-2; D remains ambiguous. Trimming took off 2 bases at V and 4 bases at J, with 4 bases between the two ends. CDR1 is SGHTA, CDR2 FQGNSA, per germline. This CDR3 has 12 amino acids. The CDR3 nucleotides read TGTGCCAGCAGCTTACTATCAGATACGCAGTATTTT. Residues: CASSLLSDTQYF.